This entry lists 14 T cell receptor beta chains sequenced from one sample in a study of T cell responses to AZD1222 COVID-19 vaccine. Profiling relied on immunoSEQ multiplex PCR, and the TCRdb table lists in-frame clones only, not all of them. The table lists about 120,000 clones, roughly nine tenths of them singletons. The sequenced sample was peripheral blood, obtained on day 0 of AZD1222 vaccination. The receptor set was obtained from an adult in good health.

The CDR3 sequence is CASSLAGHTEAFF. The DNA for the CDR3 is TGTGCCAGCAGTTTAGCGGGGCACACTGAAGCTTTCTTT. J is TRBJ1-1 and V is TRBV12-3 or TRBV12-4; TRBD1 is a possible D gene (5 bases). The CDR3 extends over 13 amino acids. V lost 0 bases, J lost 3 bases, and 5 bases lay in between.

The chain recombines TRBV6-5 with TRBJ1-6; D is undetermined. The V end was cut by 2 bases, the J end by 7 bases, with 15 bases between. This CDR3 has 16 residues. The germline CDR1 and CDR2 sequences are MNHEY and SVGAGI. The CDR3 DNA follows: TGTGCCAGCAGTTACCGGGCCGAAACACGGAATTCACCCCTCCACTTT. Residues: CASSYRAETRNSPLHF.

The CDR3 sequence: CASSAAGAVLADTQYF. For the CDR3, the DNA is TGTGCCAGCAGCGCAGCAGGGGCGGTGCTCGCAGATACGCAGTATTTT. The chain uses TRBV9 and TRBJ2-3, with D tentatively TRBD1 (6 bases). Germline CDR1 reads SGDLS; CDR2 reads YYNGEE. The CDR3 is 16 amino acids. Deletions cut 3 bases from V and 4 bases from J, with 18 bases between.

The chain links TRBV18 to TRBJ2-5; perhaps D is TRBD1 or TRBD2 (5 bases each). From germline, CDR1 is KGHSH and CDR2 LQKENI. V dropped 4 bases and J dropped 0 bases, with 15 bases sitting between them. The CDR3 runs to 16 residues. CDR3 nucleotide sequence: TGTGCCAGCTCACTAAACCGGGACGCAAACCAAGAGACCCAGTACTTC. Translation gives CASSLNRDANQETQYF. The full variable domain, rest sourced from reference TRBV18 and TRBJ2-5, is NAGVMQNPRHLVRRRGQEARLRCSPMKGHSHVYWYRQLPEEGLKFMVYLQKENIIDESGMPKERFSAEFPKEGPSILRIQQVVRGDSAAYFCASSLNRDANQETQYFGPGTRLLVL.

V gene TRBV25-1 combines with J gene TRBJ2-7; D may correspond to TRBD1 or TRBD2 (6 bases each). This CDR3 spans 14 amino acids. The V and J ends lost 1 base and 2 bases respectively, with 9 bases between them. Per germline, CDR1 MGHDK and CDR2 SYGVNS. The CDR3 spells CASSEWGATYEQYV. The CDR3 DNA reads TGTGCCAGCAGTGAATGGGGGGCAACCTACGAGCAGTACGTC.

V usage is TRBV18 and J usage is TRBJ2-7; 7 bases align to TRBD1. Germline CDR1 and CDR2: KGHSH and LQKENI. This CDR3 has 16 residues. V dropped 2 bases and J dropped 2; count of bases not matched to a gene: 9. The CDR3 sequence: CASSPTGRQGTYEQYF. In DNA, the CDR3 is TGTGCCAGCTCACCAACGGGGAGACAGGGAACCTACGAGCAGTACTTC.

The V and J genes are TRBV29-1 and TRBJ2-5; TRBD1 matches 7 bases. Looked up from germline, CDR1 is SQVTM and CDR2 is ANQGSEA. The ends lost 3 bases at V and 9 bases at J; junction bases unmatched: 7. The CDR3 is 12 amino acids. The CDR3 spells CSVEILQGAQYF. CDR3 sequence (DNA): TGCAGCGTTGAGATCCTCCAGGGGGCCCAGTACTTC.

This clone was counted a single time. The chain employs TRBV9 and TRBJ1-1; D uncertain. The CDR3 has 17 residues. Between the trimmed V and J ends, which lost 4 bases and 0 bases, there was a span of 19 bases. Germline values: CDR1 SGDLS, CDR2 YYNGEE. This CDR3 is CASSPQAAEYLNTEAFF. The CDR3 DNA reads TGTGCCAGCAGCCCCCAAGCGGCGGAGTATTTGAACACTGAAGCTTTCTTT.

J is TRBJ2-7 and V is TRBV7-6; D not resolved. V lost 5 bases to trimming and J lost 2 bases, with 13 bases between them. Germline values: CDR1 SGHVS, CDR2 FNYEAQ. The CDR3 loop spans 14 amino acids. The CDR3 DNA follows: TGTGCCAGCAGCCCCCAACGGAACACCTACGAGCAGTACTTC. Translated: CASSPQRNTYEQYF.

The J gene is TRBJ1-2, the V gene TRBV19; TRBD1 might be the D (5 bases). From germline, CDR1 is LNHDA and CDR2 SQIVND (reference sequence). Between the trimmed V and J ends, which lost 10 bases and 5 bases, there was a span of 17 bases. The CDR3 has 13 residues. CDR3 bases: TGTGCCACCCCATCGAATGGGGGATATGGCTACACCTTC. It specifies CATPSNGGYGYTF.

Written as DNA, the CDR3 is TGTGCCAGTAGTTCGGTCCCCCACTATGGCTACACCTTC. It encodes CASSSVPHYGYTF. V and J are TRBV19 and TRBJ1-2; D uncertain. Trimming took off 5 bases at V and 3 bases at J, with 10 bases between the two ends. CDR3 length: 13 amino acids. Germline loops: CDR1 LNHDA, CDR2 SQIVND (reference sequence).

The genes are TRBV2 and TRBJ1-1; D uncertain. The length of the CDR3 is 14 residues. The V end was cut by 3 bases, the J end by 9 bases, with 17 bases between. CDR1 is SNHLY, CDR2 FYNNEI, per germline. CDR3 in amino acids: CASSDGVRTGQAFF. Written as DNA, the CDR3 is TGTGCCAGCAGTGATGGGGTCCGGACCGGGCAAGCTTTCTTT.

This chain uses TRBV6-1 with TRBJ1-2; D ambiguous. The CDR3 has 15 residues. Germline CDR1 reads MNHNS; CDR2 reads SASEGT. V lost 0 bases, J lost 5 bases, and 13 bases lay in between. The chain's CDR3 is CASSEALWQLYGYTF. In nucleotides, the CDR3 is TGTGCCAGCAGTGAAGCGCTCTGGCAGCTATATGGCTACACCTTC.

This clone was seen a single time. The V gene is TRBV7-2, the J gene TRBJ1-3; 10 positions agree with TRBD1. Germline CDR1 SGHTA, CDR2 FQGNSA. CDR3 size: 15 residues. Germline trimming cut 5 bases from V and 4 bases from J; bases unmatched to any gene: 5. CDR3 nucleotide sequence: TGTGCCAGCAGCACTCGGACAGGGGGGGGAAACACCATATATTTT. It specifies CASSTRTGGGNTIYF.